A selection of T cell receptor beta chains follows, all from one sample in a study of cytomegalovirus exposure and HLA in healthy donors. Using immunoSEQ multiplex PCR, the repertoire was profiled, and TCRdb retains in-frame clones only, with some absent. The data hold some 200,000 clones, with approximately 82% observed a single time. Sequencing input: PBMCs. Every receptor here comes from a woman in her twenties or thirties in good health and CMV-seropositive. Each CDR3 is given with its conserved first and last residue. The D gene is left open where the match is weak. Clone size is shown for a subset of rows, as once, few, many or a class of expanded clone.

TRBJ2-2 TRBV27 NA NA CASSLFTGTGELFF TGTGCCAGCAGTTTATTCACAGGCACCGGGGAGCTGTTTTTT
TRBJ1-1 TRBV5-6 NA NA CASSLNSAGAFF TGTGCCAGCAGCTTGAATAGTGCAGGAGCTTTCTTT
TRBJ1-5 TRBV18 NA NA CASREGDNQPQHF TGTGCCAGCAGGGAAGGGGACAATCAGCCCCAGCATTTT
TRBJ2-5 TRBV30 NA NA CAWTTRGETQYF TGTGCCTGGACCACCCGGGGGGAGACCCAGTACTTC
TRBJ2-7 TRBV2 NA NA CASTQEGGGYEQYF TGTGCCAGCACTCAAGAGGGAGGCGGCTACGAGCAGTACTTC
TRBJ2-1 TRBV6-9 NA NA CASGAVVTYNEQFF TGTGCCAGCGGCGCGGTTGTAACCTACAATGAGCAGTTCTTC
TRBJ2-3 TRBV7-6 NA TRBD2 CASSATLAHTDTQYF TGTGCCAGCAGCGCGACACTAGCGCACACAGATACGCAGTATTTT
TRBJ2-5 TRBV15 NA NA CATSRPGRGTQYF TGTGCCACCAGCAGACCGGGTAGGGGGACCCAGTACTTC
TRBJ1-3 TRBV20-1 NA NA CSAGTGNTIYF TGCAGTGCCGGGACAGGAAACACCATATATTTT
TRBJ2-1 TRBV6-5 NA TRBD2 CASSLAASGEQFF TGTGCCAGCTCACTAGCGGCCTCTGGGGAGCAGTTCTTC
TRBJ2-1 TRBV13 NA TRBD2 CASSSGLAGNNEQFF TGTGCCAGCAGCTCCGGACTAGCGGGGAACAATGAGCAGTTCTTC
TRBJ2-7 TRBV5-6 NA TRBD1 CASLQTGGYEQYF TGTGCCAGCTTGCAGACAGGGGGCTACGAGCAGTACTTC
TRBJ1-3 TRBV4-1 NA TRBD1 CASSQEGTGTGNTIYF TGCGCCAGCAGCCAAGAGGGGACAGGGACTGGAAACACCATATATTTT
TRBJ1-5 TRBV6-1 NA NA CASSEALRIRGSQPQHF TGTGCCAGCAGTGAAGCGCTCCGGATACGAGGAAGTCAGCCCCAGCATTTT
TRBJ2-3 TRBV4-1 NA TRBD1 CASSQGHGTEVSTQYF TGCGCCAGCAGCCAAGGACACGGGACAGAGGTGTCAACGCAGTATTTT
TRBJ2-2 TRBV27 NA TRBD1 CASSPDRVDGELFF TGTGCCAGCAGTCCCGACAGGGTCGACGGGGAGCTGTTTTTT
TRBJ1-3 TRBV7-2 once NA CASSLGRGRSGNTIYF TGTGCCAGCAGCTTAGGCAGGGGTAGATCTGGAAACACCATATATTTT
TRBJ2-1 TRBV11-2 NA NA CASSLGQNNEQFF TGTGCCAGCAGCTTAGGCCAGAACAATGAGCAGTTCTTC
TRBJ1-2 TRBV30 few TRBD1 CAWGGTGGAGYGYTF TGTGCCTGGGGAGGAACAGGGGGCGCGGGGTATGGCTACACCTTC
TRBJ2-2 TRBV5-1 NA TRBD2 CASGGTSGTGELFF TGCGCCAGCGGGGGGACTAGCGGTACCGGGGAGCTGTTTTTT
TRBJ1-1 TRBV5-1 NA NA CASSLTGWGTEAFF TGCGCCAGCAGCTTGACAGGGTGGGGAACTGAAGCTTTCTTT
TRBJ2-7 TRBV7-6 NA NA CASSLEEGEVYEQYF TGTGCCAGCAGCTTAGAGGAGGGTGAGGTGTACGAGCAGTACTTC
TRBJ2-7 TRBV5-1 NA NA CASSLEGDEQYF TGCGCCAGCAGCTTGGAGGGGGACGAGCAGTACTTC
TRBJ1-1 TRBV25-1 NA TRBD1 CASSLAQQGAEAFF TGTGCCAGCAGTTTGGCCCAACAGGGGGCTGAAGCTTTCTTT
TRBJ2-2 TRBV5-4 many NA CASISNTGELFF TGTGCCAGCATCTCGAACACCGGGGAGCTGTTTTTT
TRBJ2-5 TRBV5-6 NA TRBD1 CASSQGQAKETQYF TGTGCCAGCAGCCAGGGACAGGCAAAAGAGACCCAGTACTTC
TRBJ2-6 TRBV2 NA NA CASSASSGLANVLTF TGTGCCAGCAGTGCCTCCTCGGGTTTGGCCAACGTCCTGACTTTC
TRBJ2-2 TRBV7-7 NA NA CASSPDLYTGELFF TGTGCTAGCAGTCCGGACTTATACACCGGGGAGCTGTTTTTT
TRBJ1-5 TRBV6-1 NA NA CASEGDGNQPQHF TGTGCCAGCGAGGGGGACGGCAATCAGCCCCAGCATTTT
TRBJ1-1 TRBV7-9 NA NA CASSLAPGGEFFF TGTGCCAGCAGCTTAGCACCCGGGGGGGAATTTTTCTTT
TRBJ2-7 TRBV28 NA TRBD2 CASIKAGTYEQYF TGTGCCAGCATAAAAGCGGGAACCTACGAGCAGTACTTC
TRBJ1-2 TRBV30 NA TRBD1 CAWSQTGARGYTF TGTGCCTGGAGCCAGACAGGGGCGAGGGGCTACACCTTC
TRBJ2-1 TRBV29-1 NA NA CSVVPGGSYNEQFF TGCAGCGTTGTGCCCGGTGGCTCCTACAATGAGCAGTTCTTC
TRBJ1-2 TRBV6-5 NA TRBD1 CASSPVTGTGYTF TGTGCCAGCAGTCCCGTGACAGGGACTGGCTACACCTTC
TRBJ1-3 TRBV2 NA NA CASSALRGASGNTIYF TGTGCCAGCAGTGCTCTACGGGGAGCCTCTGGAAACACCATATATTTT
TRBJ2-6 TRBV27 once NA CASSRASSSSGANVLTF TGTGCCAGCTCGCGGGCCAGCTCTTCCTCTGGGGCCAACGTCCTGACTTTC
TRBJ1-5 TRBV28 NA TRBD1 CASSQGQGRNQPQHF TGTGCCAGCAGCCAGGGACAGGGGCGCAACCAGCCCCAGCATTTT
TRBJ2-7 TRBV5-1 NA NA CASSLDGEQYF TGCGCCAGCAGCTTGGACGGCGAGCAGTACTTC
TRBJ2-1 TRBV28 NA TRBD2 CASIRGVDNEQFF TGTGCCAGCATCCGGGGGGTTGACAATGAGCAGTTCTTC